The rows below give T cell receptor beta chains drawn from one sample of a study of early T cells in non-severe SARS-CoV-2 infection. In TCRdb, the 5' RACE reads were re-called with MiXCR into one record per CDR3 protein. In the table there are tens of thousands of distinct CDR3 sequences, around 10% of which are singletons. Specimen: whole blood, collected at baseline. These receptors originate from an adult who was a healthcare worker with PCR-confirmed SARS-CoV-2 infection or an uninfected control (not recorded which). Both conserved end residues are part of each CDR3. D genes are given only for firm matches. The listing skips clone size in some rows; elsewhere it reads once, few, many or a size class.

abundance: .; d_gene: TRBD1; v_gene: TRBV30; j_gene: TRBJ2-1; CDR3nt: TGTGCCTGGAGCAGGGGGACCTACAATGAGCAGTTCTTC; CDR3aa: CAWSRGTYNEQFF
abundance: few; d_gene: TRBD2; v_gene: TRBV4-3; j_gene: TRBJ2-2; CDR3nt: TGCGCCAGCAGCCAAGCTCCGACTAGCGGGGGGTACACCGGGGAGCTGTTTTTT; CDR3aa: CASSQAPTSGGYTGELFF
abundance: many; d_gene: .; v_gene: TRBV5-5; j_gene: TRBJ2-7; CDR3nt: TGTGCCAGCAGCTTAGAGTACGAGCAGTACTTC; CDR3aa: CASSLEYEQYF
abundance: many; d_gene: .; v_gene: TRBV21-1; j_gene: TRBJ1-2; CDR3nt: TGTGCCAGCCCTCAACTGGGCGGGGAGGGAAGCTACACCTTC; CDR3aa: CASPQLGGEGSYTF
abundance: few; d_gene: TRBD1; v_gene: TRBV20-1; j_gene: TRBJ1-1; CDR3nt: TGCAGTGCTAGAGCTACAGGGGGCCAGAACACTGAAGCTTTCTTT; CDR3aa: CSARATGGQNTEAFF
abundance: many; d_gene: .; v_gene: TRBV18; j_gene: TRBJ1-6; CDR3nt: TGTGCCAGCTCACCAGTGGCAACGGGGTATAATTCACCCCTCCACTTT; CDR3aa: CASSPVATGYNSPLHF
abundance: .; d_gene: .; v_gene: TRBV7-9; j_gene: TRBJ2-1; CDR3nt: TGTGCCAGCAGCGCCCTAAGAGATGAGCAGTTCTTC; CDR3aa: CASSALRDEQFF
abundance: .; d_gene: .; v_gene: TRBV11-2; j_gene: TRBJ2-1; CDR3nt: TGTGCCACCAAAGGGGGGACGCCGTACAATGAGCAGTTCTTC; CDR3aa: CATKGGTPYNEQFF
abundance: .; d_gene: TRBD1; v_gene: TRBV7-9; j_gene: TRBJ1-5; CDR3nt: TGTGCCAGCAGCTTAACCGGGACAGAGAATCAGCCCCAGCATTTT; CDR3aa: CASSLTGTENQPQHF
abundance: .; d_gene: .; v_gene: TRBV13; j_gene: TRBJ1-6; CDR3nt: TGTGCCACCGGGACGGCCAATTCACCCCTCCACTTT; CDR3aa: CATGTANSPLHF
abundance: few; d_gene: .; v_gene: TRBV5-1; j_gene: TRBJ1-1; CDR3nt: TGCGCCAGCAGCTTGGCCAGGGGGAACACTGAAGCTTTCTTT; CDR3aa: CASSLARGNTEAFF
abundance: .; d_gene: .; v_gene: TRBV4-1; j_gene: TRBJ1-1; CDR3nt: TGCGCCAGCAGCCGAGGCTTCGGCCCCGGGGGCACTGAAGCTTTCTTT; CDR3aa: CASSRGFGPGGTEAFF
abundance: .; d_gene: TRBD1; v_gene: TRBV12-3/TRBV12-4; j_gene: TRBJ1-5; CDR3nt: TGTGCCAGCAGTTTGAGAGGGGGCGGATTTTGGCCCCAGCATTTT; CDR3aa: CASSLRGGGFWPQHF
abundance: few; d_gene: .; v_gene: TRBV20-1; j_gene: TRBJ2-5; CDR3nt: TGCAGTGTTTACAACACCCAAGAGACCCAGTACTTC; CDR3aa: CSVYNTQETQYF
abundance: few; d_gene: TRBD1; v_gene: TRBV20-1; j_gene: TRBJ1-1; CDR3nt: TGCAGTGCTAGAGGAGGACAGGGGGCTACTGAAGCTTTCTTT; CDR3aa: CSARGGQGATEAFF
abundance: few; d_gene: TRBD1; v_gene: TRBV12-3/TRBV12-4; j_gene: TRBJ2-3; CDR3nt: TGTGCCAGCAGAACCGGAAGATCGGGACAGTCCAAAGATACGCAGTATTTT; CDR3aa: CASRTGRSGQSKDTQYF
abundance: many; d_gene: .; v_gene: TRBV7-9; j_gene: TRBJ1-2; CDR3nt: TGTGCCAGCAGCCCACAGAGTAACTATGGCTACACCTTC; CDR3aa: CASSPQSNYGYTF
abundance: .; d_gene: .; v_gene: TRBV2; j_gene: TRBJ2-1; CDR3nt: TGTGCCAGCCTTGAGTTTGTGAATGAGCAGTTCTTC; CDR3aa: CASLEFVNEQFF
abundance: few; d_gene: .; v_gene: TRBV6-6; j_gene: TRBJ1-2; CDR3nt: TGTGCCAGCAGATCCGACAGGAGAGATGGCTACACCTTC; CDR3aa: CASRSDRRDGYTF
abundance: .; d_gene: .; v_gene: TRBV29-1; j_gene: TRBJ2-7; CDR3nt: TGCAGCGGGGCGGCAGGGCTAAGTGAGCAGTACTTC; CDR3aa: CSGAAGLSEQYF
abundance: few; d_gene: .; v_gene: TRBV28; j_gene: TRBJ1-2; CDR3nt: TGTGCCACCCTCACTTGGGGGCAGGGATCTAACTATGGCTACACCTTC; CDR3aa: CATLTWGQGSNYGYTF
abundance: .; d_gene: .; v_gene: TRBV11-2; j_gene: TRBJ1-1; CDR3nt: TGTGCCAGCAGCTTAGTGGCAGGGGCCACTGAAGCTTTCTTT; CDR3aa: CASSLVAGATEAFF
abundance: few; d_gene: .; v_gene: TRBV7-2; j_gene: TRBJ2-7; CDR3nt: TGTGCCAGCACAGAAAATGCCCCCTTCGAGCAGTACTTC; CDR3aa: CASTENAPFEQYF
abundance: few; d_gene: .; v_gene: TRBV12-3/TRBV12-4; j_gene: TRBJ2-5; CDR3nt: TGTGCCAGCAGTTTAGCCCCAGGGTCTGACGAGACCCAGTACTTC; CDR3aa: CASSLAPGSDETQYF
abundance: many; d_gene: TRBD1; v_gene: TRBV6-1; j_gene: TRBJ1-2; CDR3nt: TGTGCCAGCACTCAGCGCGGGGACAGGGGTATTAGCGGGCCAATCGGGACCTTC; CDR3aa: CASTQRGDRGISGPIGTF
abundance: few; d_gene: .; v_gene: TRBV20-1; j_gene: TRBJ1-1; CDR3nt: TGCAGTGCTAGAGAAGCTGGGGACCCAAACACTGAAGCTTTCTTT; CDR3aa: CSAREAGDPNTEAFF
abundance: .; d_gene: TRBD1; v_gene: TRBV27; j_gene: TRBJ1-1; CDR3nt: TGTGCCAGCAGTCAAGGGACAGGGGCTGAAGCTTTCTTT; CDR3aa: CASSQGTGAEAFF
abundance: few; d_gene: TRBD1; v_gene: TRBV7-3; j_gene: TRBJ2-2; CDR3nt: TGTGCCAGCAGCTTAGCCAGGGGGCATGGGTCCGGGGAGCTGTTTTTT; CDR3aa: CASSLARGHGSGELFF
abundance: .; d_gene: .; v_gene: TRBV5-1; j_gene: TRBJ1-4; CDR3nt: TGCGCCAGCAGCCGGGATGACGGTAATGAAAAACTGTTTTTT; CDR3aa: CASSRDDGNEKLFF
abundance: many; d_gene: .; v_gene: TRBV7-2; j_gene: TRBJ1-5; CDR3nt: TGTGCCAGCAGCCGAGGGGCAGGGGAGAATCAGCCCCAGCATTTT; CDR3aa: CASSRGAGENQPQHF
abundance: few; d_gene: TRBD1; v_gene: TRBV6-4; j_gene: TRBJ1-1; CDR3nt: TGTGCCAGCAGTGACTCCCGGACAGGCCAAGCTTTCTTT; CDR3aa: CASSDSRTGQAFF
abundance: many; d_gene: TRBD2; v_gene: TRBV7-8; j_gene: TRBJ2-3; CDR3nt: TGTGCCAGCAGCGTCTATAGCGGGGGAAGCACAGATACGCAGTATTTT; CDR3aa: CASSVYSGGSTDTQYF
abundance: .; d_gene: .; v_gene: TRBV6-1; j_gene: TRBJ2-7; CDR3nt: TGTGCCAGCAGTTCTAGAAGGGGCTACGAGCAGTACTTC; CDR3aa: CASSSRRGYEQYF